Below, 27 T cell receptor beta chains from the same sample are listed, as sequenced in a study of blood T cell repertoires in COVID-19. Only in-frame clones appear in the TCRdb table, and some are missing; sequencing was by immunoSEQ multiplex PCR. The table has about 300,000 clones, approximately 90% seen once. The specimen sequenced was peripheral blood. These receptors were taken from a woman in her twenties or thirties who had recovered from COVID-19.

The chain joins TRBV5-1 to TRBJ1-4, with TRBD1 matching over 8 bases. The CDR3 has 15 amino acids. V shed 4 bases and J 8 bases; nucleotides not matched to a gene: 10. Germline values: CDR1 SGHRS, CDR2 YFSETQ. The DNA for the CDR3 is TGCGCCAGCAGCCCGGGACAGGCCCTTGAGGAAAAACTGTTTTTT. Its protein product is CASSPGQALEEKLFF.

The chain has TRBV28 and TRBJ2-5, with a weak D call TRBD2 (6 bases). This CDR3 spans 14 amino acids. V lost 5 bases, J lost 5 bases, and 15 bases lay in between. Germline CDR1 MDHEN, CDR2 SYDVKM. The CDR3 loop reads CASSGRGGGETQYF. The CDR3 DNA is TGTGCCAGCAGTGGCCGAGGCGGAGGGGAGACCCAGTACTTC.

The rearrangement links TRBV2 to TRBJ1-2; 7 bases are shared with TRBD1. Germline CDR1 and CDR2: SNHLY and FYNNEI. V lost 5 bases, J lost 0 bases, and 3 bases stayed unmatched. This CDR3 is built from 14 residues. The DNA of the CDR3 is TGTGCCAGCAGTCCAGGGGGAGCTAACTATGGCTACACCTTC. It encodes CASSPGGANYGYTF.

CDR3 sequence reads: CASRGTGGGGANVLTF. In nucleotides, the CDR3 is TGTGCCAGCAGAGGTACAGGGGGGGGTGGGGCCAACGTCCTGACTTTC. J is TRBJ2-6 and V is TRBV4-2; perhaps TRBD1 as D (8 bases). This CDR3 region has 16 residues. In germline, CDR1 is LGHNA, CDR2 YNFKEQ. V shed 6 bases and J shed 3 bases, with 15 bases lying between them.

This chain connects TRBV6-1 to TRBJ2-2; TRBD2 aligns across 14 bases. The CDR3 contains 17 residues. Germline V gene data show CDR1 as MNHNS and CDR2 as SASEGT. V shed 3 bases, J shed 4 bases, and the junction held 4 bases outside the gene matches. The CDR3 loop reads CASSEGLAGARTGELFF. CDR3 coding DNA: TGTGCCAGCAGTGAGGGACTAGCGGGGGCCCGCACCGGGGAGCTGTTTTTT.

The J gene is TRBJ1-4, the V gene TRBV9, with 9 nucleotides matching TRBD1. V shed 4 bases, J shed 7 bases, and the junction held 11 bases outside the gene matches. The CDR3 length is 16 residues. Germline CDR1 reads SGDLS; CDR2 reads YYNGEE. The CDR3 protein is CASSSSGGTGTEKLFF. In DNA form, the CDR3 reads TGTGCCAGCAGCTCATCCGGGGGGACAGGGACTGAAAAACTGTTTTTT.

The genes are TRBV18 and TRBJ2-7, with D tentatively TRBD1 (6 bases). Germline V lookup: CDR1 KGHSH, CDR2 LQKENI. The CDR3 consists of 13 residues. V lost 4 bases, J lost 3 bases, and 10 bases lay in between. The CDR3 DNA reads TGTGCCAGCTCACAGGGGGTCCACTACGAGCAGTACTTC. Encoded protein: CASSQGVHYEQYF.

The V gene is TRBV6-5, the J gene TRBJ1-2, with TRBD1 matching over 9 bases. The ends lost 2 bases at V and 8 bases at J; junction bases unmatched: 9. The CDR3 length is 15 residues. Germline CDR1 and CDR2: MNHEY and SVGAGI. The CDR3 is CASSYATGGRDGYTF. The CDR3, as DNA: TGTGCCAGCAGTTACGCAACAGGGGGCCGTGACGGCTACACCTTC.

The CDR3 protein is CASSRGQPDTQYF. The CDR3 coding sequence is TGTGCCAGTAGCAGGGGGCAGCCAGATACGCAGTATTTT. This chain uses TRBV19 with TRBJ2-3; TRBD1 agrees at 8 bases. V was pared by 6 bases and J by 4 bases, with 3 bases of the junction left unmatched. CDR1 and CDR2 (germline): LNHDA, SQIVND (reference sequence). The CDR3 covers 13 residues.

The V call is TRBV24-1, the J call TRBJ2-1, with D maybe TRBD2 (6 bases). The germline V and J ends were trimmed by 0 bases and 5 bases, with 16 bases remaining between them. Germline V CDR1 and CDR2: KGHDR, SFDVKD. The CDR3 loop spans 17 amino acids. In nucleotides, the CDR3 is TGTGCCACCAGTGATTTGCACGGAGGGAATGGCCACAATGAGCAGTTCTTC. It is translated as CATSDLHGGNGHNEQFF.

In this sample, this clone turned up once. The same CDR3 is also encoded by other DNA sequences in this sample. The chain is built from TRBV7-9 and TRBJ1-6, with 7 bases matching TRBD1. CDR3 size: 14 residues. The V segment lost 5 bases and the J segment 7 bases; nucleotides outside the gene matches: 5. CDR1 is SEHNR, CDR2 FQNEAQ, per germline (reference sequence). CDR3 sequence (DNA): TGTGCCAGCAGCCGACAGGGATACAATTCACCCCTCCACTTT. This sequence encodes CASSRQGYNSPLHF.

CDR3 loop: CASSLAGVNQPQHF. The CDR3 nucleotides read TGCGCCAGCAGCTTGGCGGGGGTGAATCAGCCCCAGCATTTT. The gene calls are TRBV5-1 and TRBJ1-5; a weak D match, TRBD1 (5 bases). Trimming took off 0 bases at V and 4 bases at J, with 8 bases between the two ends. Germline CDR1 SGHRS, CDR2 YFSETQ. The CDR3 extends over 14 amino acids.

The V and J genes are TRBV6-4 and TRBJ2-7; D is undetermined. The V end was cut by 7 bases, the J end by 2 bases, with 6 bases between. CDR1 and CDR2 from the germline V gene are MRHNA and SNTAGT. The CDR3 consists of 11 residues. The CDR3: CASILTYEQYF. The CDR3 DNA sequence: TGTGCCAGCATATTAACCTACGAGCAGTACTTC.

The chain carries TRBV9 and TRBJ2-7, with TRBD2 identical over 9 bases. CDR3 length equals 15 residues. Germline trimming cut 8 bases from V and 2 bases from J; bases unmatched to any gene: 11. Germline V gene lookup returns CDR1 SGDLS and CDR2 YYNGEE. The CDR3 nucleotides are TGTGCCAGTAGTTCAAGCGGGGGGACTCCCTACGAGCAGTACTTC. Translation: CASSSSGGTPYEQYF.

The chain joins TRBV2 to TRBJ1-3, with D unresolved. The CDR3 covers 13 residues. In germline, CDR1 is SNHLY, CDR2 FYNNEI. V was pared by 6 bases and J by 0 bases, with 6 bases between. The chain's CDR3 is CASRGLSGNTIYF. The CDR3 DNA reads as TGTGCCAGCAGAGGACTCTCTGGAAACACCATATATTTT.

This chain links TRBV7-9 with TRBJ2-1; D possibly corresponds to TRBD2 (6 bases). V dropped 3 bases and J dropped 5 bases, with 17 bases sitting between them. Germline V gene lookup returns CDR1 SEHNR and CDR2 FQNEAQ (reference sequence). The CDR3 is 16 residues long. CDR3 sequence: CASSLGDFKTNNEQFF. The CDR3, as DNA: TGTGCCAGCAGCTTGGGGGACTTCAAAACCAACAATGAGCAGTTCTTC.

The chain recombines TRBV19 with TRBJ2-3, with 8 positions matching TRBD1. V dropped 5 bases and J dropped 4; count of bases not matched to a gene: 5. The CDR3 sequence is 14 residues long. Germline assignment: CDR1 LNHDA and CDR2 SQIVND (reference sequence). The CDR3 loop is CASSDRGSSDTQYF. CDR3 in DNA: TGTGCCAGTAGTGACAGGGGAAGTTCAGATACGCAGTATTTT.

The chain carries TRBV30 and TRBJ2-2; the match to TRBD1 covers 7 bases. This CDR3 is 18 amino acids long. After removal of 0 bases from V and 1 base from J, the junction contained 11 bases not matched to a gene. CDR1 is GTSNPN and CDR2 is SVGIG in the germline V gene (reference sequence). CDR3 sequence: CAWSVLLWAGGNTGELFF. The CDR3 DNA sequence: TGTGCCTGGAGTGTACTCCTCTGGGCAGGGGGGAACACCGGGGAGCTGTTTTTT.

The chain is built from TRBV19 and TRBJ2-3; 9 nucleotides line up with TRBD1. CDR1 is LNHDA, CDR2 SQIVND, per germline (reference sequence). After removal of 5 bases from V and 5 bases from J, the junction contained 8 bases not matched to a gene. The CDR3 is 15 residues long. As DNA, the CDR3 is TGTGCCAGTAGTCCCGAGGGACAGGGTGGAGATACGCAGTATTTT. Its protein is CASSPEGQGGDTQYF.

The J gene is TRBJ1-4, the V gene TRBV18; D ambiguous. The germline V and J ends were trimmed by 2 bases and 8 bases, with 18 bases remaining between them. In germline, CDR1 is KGHSH, CDR2 LQKENI. This CDR3 spans 16 amino acids. The CDR3 sequence is CASSPYARAGREKLFF. In DNA, the CDR3 is TGTGCCAGCTCACCATACGCTCGGGCTGGGAGGGAAAAACTGTTTTTT.

This clone was detected only once. The CDR3, as DNA: TGTGCCAGCAGCGTAGGGGACTTTGGCACAGATACGCAGTATTTT. This encodes CASSVGDFGTDTQYF. The chain has TRBV9 and TRBJ2-3; D might be TRBD2 (6 bases). V was cut by 0 bases and J by 1 base, with 9 bases left in between. Looked up from germline, CDR1 is SGDLS and CDR2 is YYNGEE. The CDR3 has 15 residues.

V is TRBV7-9 and J is TRBJ1-2; D is possibly TRBD1 (5 bases). Looked up from germline, CDR1 is SEHNR and CDR2 is FQNEAQ (reference sequence). V was clipped by 1 base and J by 4 bases, with 19 bases between them. The CDR3 sequence is 17 residues long. The CDR3 sequence: CASSLGGRAGLGYGYTF. CDR3 DNA sequence: TGTGCCAGCAGCTTAGGAGGTCGCGCAGGGTTGGGCTATGGCTACACCTTC.

This clone was detected once. The chain employs TRBV11-3 and TRBJ1-1; D ambiguous. Germline CDR1 is SGHNT and CDR2 is YENEEA. V dropped 5 bases and J dropped 5 bases, with 15 bases sitting between them. This CDR3 is built from 14 residues. The CDR3 nucleotides read TGTGCCAGCAGCCCCGACGGCCCGAGGACTGAAGCTTTCTTT. This encodes CASSPDGPRTEAFF.

The rearrangement uses TRBV6-5 and TRBJ2-3, with 15 bases identical to TRBD2. Germline assignment: CDR1 MNHEY and CDR2 SVGAGI. The CDR3 loop spans 15 amino acids. With V trimmed by 6 bases and J by 6 bases, 4 bases remained unmatched. DNA of the CDR3: TGTGCCAGCAGCGGACTAGCGGGGGGGCCGGATACGCAGTATTTT. Amino acid sequence: CASSGLAGGPDTQYF.

The chain links TRBV28 to TRBJ2-7, with a tentative D call TRBD1 (6 bases). V dropped 6 bases and J dropped 5 bases, with 20 bases sitting between them. Germline values: CDR1 MDHEN, CDR2 SYDVKM. The CDR3 runs to 15 residues. The CDR3 spells CASRDSGEDGHEQYF. Written as DNA, the CDR3 is TGTGCCAGCAGGGATTCAGGGGAAGATGGCCACGAGCAGTACTTC.

CDR3 in DNA: TGTGCCAGCAGCTTACAGGGGGCTACTAATGAAAAACTGTTTTTT. Its protein product is CASSLQGATNEKLFF. The V and J genes are TRBV7-2 and TRBJ1-4, with 8 positions matching TRBD1. Germline CDR1 and CDR2: SGHTA and FQGNSA. The CDR3 covers 15 residues. V was clipped by 2 bases and J by 2 bases; unmatched bases: 1.

This sequence joins TRBV30 and TRBJ2-7, with D perhaps TRBD2 (6 bases). Per germline, CDR1 GTSNPN and CDR2 SVGIG (reference sequence). V was cut by 2 bases and J by 1 base, with 12 bases left in between. This CDR3 is 14 amino acids long. CDR3 amino acids: CAWSSWGDSYEQYF. In DNA form, the CDR3 reads TGTGCCTGGAGTAGCTGGGGGGATTCCTACGAGCAGTACTTC.